The rows below give T cell receptor beta chains drawn from one sample of a study of shared clonotypes between healthy human individuals. The repertoire was sequenced with immunoSEQ multiplex PCR; TCRdb's copy has only in-frame clones and lacks some. This sample has 2.3 million or so clones; just over 90% occur once, and the top ten carry under 0.45%. Sequenced material: naive CD4+ T cells from PBMCs. These TCRs come from a man aged 18 to 30 in good health. Some clones in this sample may be carry-over from other donors' samples. CDR3s include the opening cysteine and the closing phenylalanine or tryptophan. Fields, in order: J gene, D gene, V gene, CDR3 protein. D genes are given only for firm matches.

j_gene: TRBJ2-7
d_gene: .
v_gene: TRBV4-1
CDR3aa: CASSQDQTVLAYEQYF

j_gene: TRBJ1-2
d_gene: .
v_gene: TRBV6-1
CDR3aa: CASSEVTRGGYTF

j_gene: TRBJ2-3
d_gene: .
v_gene: TRBV29-1
CDR3aa: CSVEGAQGGPDTQYF

j_gene: TRBJ1-1
d_gene: .
v_gene: TRBV19
CDR3aa: CASSFIQGGTEAFF

j_gene: TRBJ1-3
d_gene: .
v_gene: TRBV21-1
CDR3aa: CASSKCLQHARNTIYF

j_gene: TRBJ2-7
d_gene: .
v_gene: TRBV10-3
CDR3aa: CAISGDSGRSYEQYF

j_gene: TRBJ2-7
d_gene: .
v_gene: TRBV5-8
CDR3aa: CASSLQILSSYEQYF

j_gene: TRBJ2-7
d_gene: .
v_gene: TRBV28
CDR3aa: CASSPRRHEQYF

j_gene: TRBJ2-7
d_gene: .
v_gene: TRBV14
CDR3aa: CASSQGRGYEQYF

j_gene: TRBJ1-4
d_gene: .
v_gene: TRBV5-1
CDR3aa: CASSLVGASEKLFF

j_gene: TRBJ2-7
d_gene: TRBD2
v_gene: TRBV5-6
CDR3aa: CASSLRTSGTRLKEQYF

j_gene: TRBJ2-1
d_gene: TRBD2
v_gene: TRBV18
CDR3aa: CASSPGTSGSNNEQFF

j_gene: TRBJ1-4
d_gene: .
v_gene: TRBV15
CDR3aa: CATSNGNNEKLFF

j_gene: TRBJ2-3
d_gene: TRBD2
v_gene: TRBV7-9
CDR3aa: CASSPRSLATDTQYF

j_gene: TRBJ2-7
d_gene: .
v_gene: TRBV7-3
CDR3aa: CASSLRTDSYEQYF

j_gene: TRBJ2-5
d_gene: TRBD1
v_gene: TRBV6-5
CDR3aa: CASTQPGGETQYF

j_gene: TRBJ2-5
d_gene: TRBD2
v_gene: TRBV28
CDR3aa: CATFSPGTSGMETQYF

j_gene: TRBJ2-3
d_gene: .
v_gene: TRBV5-1
CDR3aa: CASSHQGDRTDTQYF

j_gene: TRBJ1-4
d_gene: .
v_gene: TRBV5-1
CDR3aa: CASSSLPQGPNEKLFF

j_gene: TRBJ2-7
d_gene: .
v_gene: TRBV5-1
CDR3aa: CASSWGFGGFIHEQYF

j_gene: TRBJ2-5
d_gene: TRBD2
v_gene: TRBV11-3
CDR3aa: CASSLSGGAGEETQYF

j_gene: TRBJ2-1
d_gene: TRBD2
v_gene: TRBV7-8
CDR3aa: CASSLLGLAGGPGHEQFF

j_gene: TRBJ1-3
d_gene: .
v_gene: TRBV5-1
CDR3aa: CASSYDQSGNTIYF

j_gene: TRBJ2-1
d_gene: .
v_gene: TRBV11-1
CDR3aa: CASSSLYNEQFF

j_gene: TRBJ1-4
d_gene: .
v_gene: TRBV6-5
CDR3aa: CASSYARPATNEKLFF

j_gene: TRBJ1-1
d_gene: .
v_gene: TRBV7-9
CDR3aa: CASSFITGSTEAFF

j_gene: TRBJ2-6
d_gene: .
v_gene: TRBV4-2
CDR3aa: CASSLDSRAEVLTF

j_gene: TRBJ2-7
d_gene: .
v_gene: TRBV15
CDR3aa: CATSRAPRDTSYEQYF

j_gene: TRBJ2-7
d_gene: .
v_gene: TRBV23-1
CDR3aa: CASSQSGPLMVYEQYF

j_gene: TRBJ2-7
d_gene: TRBD1
v_gene: TRBV28
CDR3aa: CASSSGQHYEQYF

j_gene: TRBJ2-1
d_gene: .
v_gene: TRBV19
CDR3aa: CASSIRGDYNEQFF

j_gene: TRBJ2-2
d_gene: TRBD2
v_gene: TRBV7-2
CDR3aa: CASRTSGRARDTGELFF

j_gene: TRBJ1-2
d_gene: .
v_gene: TRBV28
CDR3aa: CASSSPGGGTGYTF

j_gene: TRBJ2-1
d_gene: .
v_gene: TRBV28
CDR3aa: CATHSSSGAHYNEQFF

j_gene: TRBJ2-1
d_gene: TRBD2
v_gene: TRBV18
CDR3aa: CASSPKGTSGRNEQFF

j_gene: TRBJ2-4
d_gene: TRBD2
v_gene: TRBV11-2
CDR3aa: CASSKQPAGGRNIQYF

j_gene: TRBJ1-1
d_gene: .
v_gene: TRBV6-5
CDR3aa: CASSYSSGRAEAFF

j_gene: TRBJ1-2
d_gene: TRBD1
v_gene: TRBV6-5
CDR3aa: CASSYSTGFYGYTF

j_gene: TRBJ2-7
d_gene: .
v_gene: TRBV7-3
CDR3aa: CASSQGGGEQYF

j_gene: TRBJ1-1
d_gene: TRBD1
v_gene: TRBV29-1
CDR3aa: CSVGTGQETEAFF

j_gene: TRBJ2-7
d_gene: TRBD1
v_gene: TRBV7-8
CDR3aa: CASSLAGGRPYRGEQYF

j_gene: TRBJ2-5
d_gene: TRBD2
v_gene: TRBV7-3
CDR3aa: CASSLTGLLQETQYF

j_gene: TRBJ2-1
d_gene: .
v_gene: TRBV7-3
CDR3aa: CASSLESGTPQFF

j_gene: TRBJ1-2
d_gene: TRBD1
v_gene: TRBV5-6
CDR3aa: CASSSPGQGMLYGYTF

j_gene: .
d_gene: .
v_gene: TRBV30
CDR3aa: CAWSTGQGGLEQYF

j_gene: TRBJ2-7
d_gene: .
v_gene: TRBV7-8
CDR3aa: CASSFLLDNYEQYF

j_gene: TRBJ2-3
d_gene: .
v_gene: TRBV29-1
CDR3aa: CSVAGADTQYF

j_gene: TRBJ2-1
d_gene: TRBD2
v_gene: TRBV2
CDR3aa: CASSDPGGPSNEQFF

j_gene: TRBJ2-7
d_gene: TRBD2
v_gene: TRBV6-5
CDR3aa: CASSYSIPGLAPAF

j_gene: TRBJ1-2
d_gene: .
v_gene: TRBV6-1
CDR3aa: CASSLAVQNYGYTF

j_gene: TRBJ1-5
d_gene: .
v_gene: TRBV7-4
CDR3aa: CASSQDRWPNQPQHF

j_gene: TRBJ2-3
d_gene: .
v_gene: TRBV29-1
CDR3aa: CSVPAPGGTDTQYF

j_gene: TRBJ1-1
d_gene: .
v_gene: TRBV7-3
CDR3aa: CASSLLGIGRGGNTEAFF

j_gene: TRBJ1-5
d_gene: .
v_gene: TRBV7-9
CDR3aa: CASSLGLESNQPQHF

j_gene: TRBJ2-2
d_gene: TRBD1
v_gene: TRBV2
CDR3aa: CASRPRDRVLGTGELFF